This T cell receptor (beta chain) was captured by sequencing in a study of shared clonotypes between healthy human individuals. For the study at large: Per donor, three plates held CD4 naive cells, three held CD4 memory, two held CD8 naive and one held CD8 memory.

Germline CDR1 reads KGHSH; CDR2 reads LQKENI. CDR3 length: 16 residues. With 4 bases clipped from V and 0 bases from J, the junction kept 6 bases outside the gene matches. Sorted subsets were amplified in replicate PCRs using 200 ng DNA, around 30,000 T cell genomes. Authors' data handling: ImmunoSEQ output held junction-only sequences without quality scores, so filtering differed. Clones were sequenced by immunoSEQ multiplex PCR, and TCRdb holds only the in-frame ones, with some missing. Clone size and V and J calls were adopted from that table, with D and trimming inferred from the DNA. The top ten hold around 0.14% of the sample, which has roughly 2.5 million clones, around nine tenths seen once.

The chain links TRBV18 to TRBJ1-5; 7 bases align to TRBD1. Sequenced material: naive CD4+ T cells sorted from blood. Subset indicated: CD45RA+ positively selected. The sequence was collected from a young man in good health. The CDR3 loop reads CASSRYGQDSNQPQHF. DNA of the CDR3: TGTGCCAGCTCACGGTACGGACAGGATAGCAATCAGCCCCAGCATTTT.